This TCR beta chain was found in a study of cytomegalovirus exposure and HLA in healthy donors (dated by TCRdb to about 2017). At the level of the whole study: An earlier analysis of approximately 600 of the donors reported roughly 300 Gb of sequence data and some 100 million unique TCR beta sequences from 190 million or so T cells. About 320 gigabases of sequencing data and approximately 93 million unique TCR sequences were included in an early release covering roughly 600 HLA-typed donors. The genetic ancestry cluster associated with self-reported Caucasian donors included 81% of the 398 genotyped donors. The aim of the study was to test whether cataloging public T cell receptors could identify signatures of past pathogen exposure. The study used immunosequencing to profile the T cell repertoires of 666 subjects and linked those repertoires to cytomegalovirus serostatus. Besides the first cohort of 500 to 700 subjects, a separate validation cohort made up of around 120 different subjects was used. To predict cytomegalovirus infection status, the study combined high-throughput TCR immunosequencing, statistical association of individual TCRs with disease status, and machine learning. In a later analysis, previously published TCR beta repertoires from 666 donors were re-analyzed and high-resolution HLA genotyping was added so that TCR occurrence patterns could be studied. Rather than drawing on any new phenotypic data, the later analysis identified candidate immune exposures from TCR beta sequences and the way those sequences occurred across donors. An earlier analysis of fewer than 700 of the donors applied high-throughput TCR beta sequencing to assess whether each TCR beta V gene segment acted as functional or pseudogenic. Donor age, sex, ethnicity and CMV serostatus were compiled together with the repertoire data. Genome-wide SNP genotypes for about 60% of the roughly 700 donors were used in a later genetic analysis, which treated that subset as a discovery cohort. Every discovery cohort repertoire had been produced on one sequencing platform. HLA typing covered class I and class II loci at four-digit resolution. Typing coverage differed by locus: A, B, C, DRB1 and DQB1 were typed in roughly 620-630 donors, DQA1 in about 560, DPA1 in some 570, and DPB1 in approximately 450. Roughly 5 DR-DQ haplotypes were handled as single units for association and clustering because linkage in the cohort was strong. On average, around 240,000 unique TCR beta nucleotide sequences were sequenced per donor among about 400 genotyped donors of the cohort, with roughly a sixth of those sequences being non-productive.

In total, 600 or so healthy bone marrow donors made up the cohort. All cohort members were sampled while nominally healthy, although unrecorded immune exposures were likely present. The donor tested CMV seropositive and was one of the 289 seropositive cohort members. Each donor provided a peripheral blood sample, and peripheral blood mononuclear cells were used for TCR beta sequencing. The Qiagen DNeasy Blood Extraction Kit was used to extract genomic DNA from the blood cell samples. Remarks on this clone: Its recognized antigen is unknown. Base qualities are not recorded, but no much larger clone differs from it by a single base.

Overall results and qualifications from the work: Some IMGT-functional V segments, including TRBV6-2 and TRBV6-3, could not be distinguished by the 87-base-pair reads and were therefore excluded. In a later genetic analysis, fewer N-insertions in productive TCRs were reported among donors in an Asian-associated ancestry cluster than the roughly 700-donor mean. In this cohort, only TCR beta chains were sequenced, and detectable features were limited by the absence of alpha or paired-chain data. Broadly in line with IMGT annotations, most TCR beta V segments showed up in productive rearrangements about 90% or about 30% of the time in an earlier analysis of 587 of the donors. For the cohort, immune exposure information was limited to CMV serostatus. A total of 150 to 200 TCR beta chains were listed by the study as associated with cytomegalovirus. A later analysis found that HLA-associated TCR beta chains were more clonally expanded and had lower generation probabilities than equally common non-associated chains. In both the original and validation cohorts, the classifier was reported to diagnose cytomegalovirus status with high specificity and sensitivity. Because some donors lacked HLA typing at each locus, the association tests relied only on the typed subset. In a later analysis, several top co-occurrence clusters were reported to appear linked to parvovirus B19, influenza, CMV and Epstein-Barr virus. Most TCR sequences were observed very rarely across donors, whereas some public TCRs were present in many individuals. In a later analysis, TCR association rates were found to vary across HLA loci, with the most associated TCRs seen for DRB1 alleles and the fewest for HLA-C alleles. Roughly uniform sequencing depth across donors was assumed in presence/absence analyses, although this assumption may not hold. At a false discovery rate of 0.05, a later analysis linked about 17,000 TCR beta sequences to specific HLA alleles. Correlated functional status among segregating V segments might be attributable to linkage disequilibrium, but an unknown experimental factor could not be ruled out. Because counts were too low, approximately 15 rarely observed V segments, including chromosome 9 orphons, were excluded from the earlier analysis of fewer than 650 of the donors. An association between a missense DCLRE1C variant and V-gene and J-gene trimming of TCR beta chains was found in a later genetic analysis and replicated in an independent cohort. A further reported finding was that TCR beta sequences accurately predicted the HLA-A and HLA-B alleles for most subjects in the first cohort. A few of the identified cytomegalovirus-associated TCR beta chains were confirmed in vitro to be specific for cytomegalovirus antigens. It was suggested by the authors that the approach could potentially be generalized to other disease states and immunological phenotypes. Strong co-occurrence of HLA alleles, especially DR and DQ, made assigning TCR associations to individual alleles difficult. The sequencing pipeline was judged likely to have produced a cluster of highly shared sequence variants as a technical artifact. Most CMV-associated TCR beta chains appeared to be HLA-restricted in a later analysis, and the HLA associations seemed to be driven largely by CMV exposure.

The method was the immunoSEQ multiplex PCR assay. The multiplex PCR relied on a mix of 60 forward primers for TCR Vbeta segments and 13 reverse primers for TCR Jbeta segments. The CDR3 region of rearranged TCR beta genes was amplified from genomic DNA with a multiplex PCR assay. The Illumina HiSeq System was used to sequence the amplified TCR beta libraries as 87-base-pair reads. Per the original workflow: A later analysis counted about 82 million unique TCR beta chains across the 500 to 850 repertoires, and some 12 million of these chains were shared by at least two donors. To remove PCR and sequencing errors, raw reads were error-corrected and collapsed into unique sequences using a nearest-neighbor algorithm that merged closely related sequences. Alignment of CDR3 sequences to IMGT reference sequences was used to assign V, D and J gene segments. For a sequence to be retained, a match of at least six nucleotides to both a V gene segment and a J gene segment was required. Rearrangements were classified as productive when the CDR3 lacked stop codons and remained in frame with V and J, and all other rearrangements were classified as non-productive. Following IMGT convention, CDR3 was defined as the stretch from the second conserved V-encoded cysteine to the conserved J-encoded phenylalanine. The earlier analysis of some 580 of the donors excluded any sequence lacking an unambiguous match to a single V gene segment. In an earlier analysis of 587 of the donors, V segments were called functional above 56.7% productive rearrangements and were called segregating when the between-donor standard deviation exceeded 5%. To diagnose cytomegalovirus status from the catalog of TCR beta chain sequences, a statistical classification framework was built. In a later analysis, V and J genes were assigned by comparing TCR nucleotide sequences against IMGT/GENE-DB human TR gene sequences. The TCRdist pipeline was used in a later analysis to assign CDR3 sequences and most-parsimonious VDJ recombination scenarios. A later analysis defined each TCR beta chain by its CDR3 amino acid sequence plus V-gene family, and excluded reads lacking a unique V-gene family. To address suspected cross-contamination and a sequencing artifact, a later analysis removed around 600 highly shared, low-generation-probability nucleotide sequences. For each public chain, a later analysis derived a clonal expansion index from normalized ranks of inferred template counts within each repertoire. In a later analysis, generation probabilities were computed with a VDJ recombination model fitted to out-of-frame rearrangements, and the resulting probabilities were checked against IGoR. A later analysis scored TCR-TCR, TCR-HLA and TCR-CMV co-occurrence with hypergeometric tests, applying a repertoire-size bias correction to TCR pairs. A later analysis estimated false discovery rates by permuting HLA or CMV assignments 20 times. In a later analysis, co-occurring TCRs were grouped using DBSCAN, with TCRdist sequence similarity added in when clustering inside HLA-allele-positive subsets. For co-occurrence clustering, repertoires with fewer than 30,000 or more than 120,000 public chains were excluded, along with five or six repertoires with anomalous nucleotide sharing. TCRdb obtained this table from immuneACCESS and retained in-frame rearrangements with V and J assigned. These tables miss some clones; where compared with another copy, unresolved V genes account for less than half of the shortfall, and the remainder is unexplained. V and J calls and clone size come straight from that table; D and trimming were deduced from the DNA. Counted in this sample were about 160,000 clones; over 60% of them appeared once. In total, the top ten clones hold around 0.98% of the sample.

V is cut by 5 bases and J by 6 bases, and the space between the germline ends is 23 bases. CDR1 and CDR2 were assigned from the germline V gene (reference sequence) as MNHEY and SMNVEV. Inclusive of the bounding cysteine and phenylalanine, the CDR3 is 16 residues long. The sequence is cut down to CDR3 DNA, 48 bases in frame from base 1. The clonotype was recovered from a woman aged 45 to 65 in good health and CMV-seropositive. In this chain, TRBV27 is recombined with TRBJ2-7, with the D gene not confidently named. The sample taken for sequencing was PBMCs. The CDR3: CASSPLGPPRHSEQYF. The sequenced DNA: TGTGCCAGCAGTCCGCTTGGCCCCCCTCGTCACAGCGAGCAGTACTTC.